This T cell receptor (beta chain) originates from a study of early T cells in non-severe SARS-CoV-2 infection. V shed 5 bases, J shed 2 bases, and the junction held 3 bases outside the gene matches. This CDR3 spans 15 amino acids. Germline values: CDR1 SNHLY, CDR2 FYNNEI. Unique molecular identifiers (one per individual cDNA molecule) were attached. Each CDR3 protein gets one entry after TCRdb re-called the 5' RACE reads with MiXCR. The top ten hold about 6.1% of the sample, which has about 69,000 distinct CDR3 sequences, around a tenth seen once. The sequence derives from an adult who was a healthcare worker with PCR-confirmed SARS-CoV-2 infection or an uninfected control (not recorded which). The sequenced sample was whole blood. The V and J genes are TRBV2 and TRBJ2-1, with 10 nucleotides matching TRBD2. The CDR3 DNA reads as TGTGCCAGCAGTCTAACTAGCGGGACCTACAATGAGCAGTTCTTC. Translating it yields CASSLTSGTYNEQFF.